The rows below give T cell receptor beta chains drawn from one sample of a study of T-cell memory formation after mild COVID-19. One entry per CDR3 protein, called by TCRdb with MiXCR from the 5' RACE reads. Among 55,000 to 70,000 distinct CDR3 sequences listed, about 30% were seen once. The sample consisted of PBMCs or a T cell subset sorted from them (not recorded which). The receptors shown here come from a man aged 18 to 30 who had mild COVID-19 (a few samples of this study predate the infection). Cell type and time point are not known. Each CDR3 is given with its conserved first and last residue. Fields, in order: J gene, clone size, D gene, V gene, CDR3 DNA, CDR3 protein. The D gene is left open where the match is weak. Size values are once, few and many counts, or a class for expanded clones, and some rows have none.

>TRBJ2-6|few|.|TRBV4-1
TGCGCCAGCAGCCAAGATCACGACTCTGGGGCCAACGTCCTGACTTTC
CASSQDHDSGANVLTF
>TRBJ2-3|few|.|TRBV29-1
TGCAGCGTTGCGGGCGGGGGCGTAGATACGCAGTATTTT
CSVAGGGVDTQYF
>TRBJ1-2|.|.|TRBV6-5
TGTGCCAGCAGTTACGGTGGGGAAGATGGCTACACCTTC
CASSYGGEDGYTF
>TRBJ2-7|few|.|TRBV6-5
TGTGCCAGCAGTTCTGAGGGACTGAACCCTAGCTACGAGCAGTACTTC
CASSSEGLNPSYEQYF
>TRBJ2-1|many|TRBD1|TRBV20-1
TGCAGTGCTAGAAAGGACAGGCCGAGCTCCTACAATGAGCAGTTCTTC
CSARKDRPSSYNEQFF
>TRBJ2-5|many|TRBD2|TRBV7-6
TGTGCCAGCAGCTCCGCTCTAGCGGAAGAGACCCAGTACTTC
CASSSALAEETQYF
>TRBJ1-1|few|.|TRBV7-9
TGTGCCAGCAGCTTTTTCGTAGACAGCCTGAACACTGAAGCTTTCTTT
CASSFFVDSLNTEAFF
>TRBJ1-6|few|.|TRBV5-1
TGCGCCAGCAGCTTGCGTAATTTCAATTCACCCCTCCACTTT
CASSLRNFNSPLHF
>TRBJ1-6|once|.|TRBV25-1
TGTGCCAGCAAGATAGGGAGTGGTTCACCCCTCCACTTT
CASKIGSGSPLHF
>TRBJ2-7|.|TRBD1|TRBV4-3
TGCGCCAGCAGCCAAGAAGGCCAGGGGGCCTACGAGCAGTACTTC
CASSQEGQGAYEQYF
>TRBJ1-1|.|.|TRBV6-5
TGTGCCAGCAGTCCGGGTCCCGGGAGCCCCGAATACACTGAAGCTTTCTTT
CASSPGPGSPEYTEAFF
>TRBJ2-7|few|TRBD1|TRBV7-6
TGTGCCAGCAGCTTATCTGGACAGGGGTCGTTGTACGAGCAGTACTTC
CASSLSGQGSLYEQYF
>TRBJ1-5|.|.|TRBV7-2
TGTGCCAGCAGCGGACAGTTAAATCAGCCCCAGCATTTT
CASSGQLNQPQHF
>TRBJ2-6|.|.|TRBV10-3
TGTGCCATAATGGCAACCCAGGGGCGCTCTGGGGCCAACGTCCTGACTTTC
CAIMATQGRSGANVLTF
>TRBJ2-1|few|.|TRBV12-3/TRBV12-4
TGTGCCAGCAGCCTCTCGGGGACTCGCAATGAGCAGTTCTTC
CASSLSGTRNEQFF
>TRBJ2-1|.|TRBD2|TRBV20-1
TGCAGTGCTAGAGACCCTAGCGGGGCCTACAATGAGCAGTTCTTC
CSARDPSGAYNEQFF
>TRBJ2-7|few|.|TRBV18
TGTGCCAGCTCACCAGAGCTGGCCGAGTACGAGCAGTACTTC
CASSPELAEYEQYF
>TRBJ1-2|few|TRBD1|TRBV7-9
TGTGCCAGCAGCTTAGGACGGACAGGAACCACCCTCTATGGCTACACCTTC
CASSLGRTGTTLYGYTF
>TRBJ2-3|.|.|TRBV4-3
TGCGCCAGCAGCCAAGATGATCCCACAGATACGCAGTATTTT
CASSQDDPTDTQYF
>TRBJ2-7|.|.|TRBV7-9
TGTGCCAGCAGCTTACTCCGGGACATCCTTCGGGAGCAGTACTTC
CASSLLRDILREQYF
>TRBJ2-2|few|TRBD1|TRBV6-2/TRBV6-3
TGTGCCAGCAGCTGGGGGACAGGTCTTTTGCCCCGCGGGGAGCTGTTTTTT
CASSWGTGLLPRGELFF
>TRBJ1-6|few|.|TRBV6-4
TGTGCCAGGATGGGGTCACCCCTCCACTTT
CARMGSPLHF
>TRBJ1-5|.|.|TRBV7-6
TGTGCCAGCAGCCCAACCGATTATAGCAATCAGCCCCAGCATTTT
CASSPTDYSNQPQHF
>TRBJ2-1|few|.|TRBV6-2/TRBV6-3
TGTGCCAGCTCCCTCCGGGCTCTAGCCTACAATGAGCAGTTCTTC
CASSLRALAYNEQFF
>TRBJ2-3|.|.|TRBV13
TGTGCCAGCAGCTCCGCGGATACGCAGTATTTT
CASSSADTQYF
>TRBJ2-7|few|.|TRBV7-2
TGTGCCAGCAGCTCCGGGGAACTCCGCTGGTACTTC
CASSSGELRWYF
>TRBJ2-1|few|TRBD2|TRBV7-2
TGTGCCAGCAGCTTAACCCGACTAGCGGGGGGGTGGCAGTTCTTC
CASSLTRLAGGWQFF